The 16 T cell receptor beta chains below all came from one sample that was sequenced in a study of radiotherapy plus CTLA-4 blockade in lung cancer. Clones were sequenced by immunoSEQ multiplex PCR, and TCRdb holds only the in-frame ones, with some missing. Of around 72,000 clones detected, over 65% appear once; the ten largest clones hold 7.1%. This specimen consisted of peripheral blood, obtained from a patient treated with radiotherapy plus ipilimumab. The origin of the receptors is a human donor with non-small cell lung cancer who had a complete response to radiotherapy plus ipilimumab.

This clone was detected only once. V is TRBV7-9 and J is TRBJ2-3; D is unclear. This CDR3 region has 14 residues. Trimming removed 7 bases at V and 2 bases at J, with 13 bases between. Germline lookup yields CDR1 SEHNR and CDR2 FQNEAQ (reference sequence). As DNA, the CDR3 is TGTGCCAGCAACAAAGGCGGAGTCACAGATACGCAGTATTTT. This encodes CASNKGGVTDTQYF.

The chain couples TRBV4-1 to TRBJ1-5; D call uncertain. V lost 2 bases and J lost 0, with 8 bases in between. The CDR3 loop spans 15 amino acids. The germline CDR1 and CDR2 sequences are MGHRA and YSYEKL. The CDR3 spells CASSQMENSNQPQHF. CDR3 nucleotides: TGCGCCAGCAGCCAAATGGAAAATAGCAATCAGCCCCAGCATTTT.

The chain carries TRBV19 and TRBJ1-1; TRBD1 matches at 10 bases. This CDR3 has 16 residues. V was clipped by 4 bases and J by 4 bases; unmatched bases: 9. In germline, CDR1 is LNHDA, CDR2 SQIVND (reference sequence). DNA for the CDR3: TGTGCCAGTAGTAGAACGGGACAGGGGATTGGCACTGAAGCTTTCTTT. This codes for CASSRTGQGIGTEAFF.

This chain links TRBV11-2 with TRBJ2-1; 8 nucleotides agree with TRBD2. Unmatched junction bases numbered 3, after V lost 5 bases and J lost 9 bases. Per the germline V gene, CDR1 is SGHAT and CDR2 is FQNNGV. This CDR3 region has 12 residues. This CDR3 is CASSRTSTEQFF. As DNA, the CDR3 is TGTGCCAGCAGCCGGACTAGCACTGAGCAGTTCTTC.

The genes are TRBV19 and TRBJ2-3; tentatively, D is TRBD2 (6 bases). V was trimmed by 3 bases and J by 6 bases, leaving 10 bases between them. The germline gives CDR1 LNHDA, CDR2 SQIVND (reference sequence). This CDR3 has 13 residues. This CDR3 is CASSMRGRDTQYF. CDR3 in DNA: TGTGCCAGTAGTATGCGGGGCAGGGATACGCAGTATTTT. Full variable domain (rest looked up from reference TRBV19 and TRBJ2-3): DGGITQSPKYLFRKEGQNVTLSCEQNLNHDAMYWYRQDPGQGLRLIYYSQIVNDFQKGDIAEGYSVSREKKESFPLTVTSAQKNPTAFYLCASSMRGRDTQYFGPGTRLTVL.

This clone was observed a handful of times. The chain combines TRBV21-1 with TRBJ2-7; the table's D call TRBD1 went unverified against the DNA. TRBV21-1 is flagged as a pseudogene. The CDR3 is 16 amino acids. As DNA, the CDR3 is TGTGCCAGCAGCAAAGACGGGACAGGGAGCACCTACGAGCAGTACGTC. Protein product: CASSKDGTGSTYEQYV.

The V and J genes are TRBV7-9 and TRBJ2-7, with TRBD2 identical over 9 bases. This CDR3 comprises 15 residues. After removal of 5 bases from V and 1 base from J, the junction contained 6 bases not matched to a gene. Germline loops: CDR1 SEHNR, CDR2 FQNEAQ (reference sequence). The chain's CDR3 is CASSSSGRGSYEQYV. CDR3 DNA sequence: TGTGCCAGCAGCAGTAGCGGGAGAGGGTCCTACGAGCAGTACGTC.

This clone occurred a few times. This chain links TRBV5-1 with TRBJ2-6, with D perhaps TRBD1 or TRBD2 (5 bases each). The length of the CDR3 is 15 residues. Deletions cut 7 bases from V and 0 bases from J, with 11 bases between. Germline values: CDR1 SGHRS, CDR2 YFSETQ. This chain's CDR3 is CASWDGTSGANVLTF. In nucleotides, the CDR3 is TGCGCCAGCTGGGATGGGACCTCTGGGGCCAACGTCCTGACTTTC.

Comments on this clone: One junction end disagrees with the germline gene, perhaps due to a read error. V usage is TRBV7-7 and J usage is TRBJ2-3; D may match TRBD1 or TRBD2 (5 bases each). The CDR3 is 14 residues long. Germline-derived CDR1 and CDR2 are SSHAT and FNYEAQ (reference sequence). Here the CDR3 reads CASSLGTSTDTQYF. The CDR3 DNA reads TGTGCTAGCAGCTTAGGGACCTCCACAGATACGCAGTATTTT.

This clone was observed once. The rearrangement uses TRBV2 and TRBJ2-5, with D perhaps being TRBD1 or TRBD2 (6 bases each). The germline CDR1 and CDR2 sequences are SNHLY and FYNNEI. The ends were cut back, 11 bases at V and 1 base at J, with 14 bases in the middle. The CDR3 totals 13 residues. The CDR3 sequence: CAGTRDSQETQYF. The CDR3 nucleotides read TGTGCCGGGACACGGGACTCCCAAGAGACCCAGTACTTC.

The chain combines TRBV9 with TRBJ2-5; 10 bases are a match to TRBD1. Germline V gene data show CDR1 as SGDLS and CDR2 as YYNGEE. V gave up 6 bases and J gave up 5 bases; unmatched junction bases: 7. The CDR3 is made up of 14 amino acids. The CDR3 is CASNGGTGAETQYF. CDR3 sequence (DNA): TGTGCCAGCAACGGCGGGACAGGGGCGGAGACCCAGTACTTC.

The rearrangement uses TRBV2 and TRBJ1-2; D ambiguous. Per the germline V gene, CDR1 is SNHLY and CDR2 is FYNNEI. The CDR3 extends over 16 amino acids. The V gene lost 2 bases and the J gene lost 3 bases, with 16 bases spanning the gap. CDR3 nucleotides: TGTGCCAGCAGTGAAAGGGAGGGTATTGTGGACTATGGCTACACCTTC. Translated, it gives CASSEREGIVDYGYTF.

This chain connects TRBV4-1 to TRBJ1-1; D is undetermined. With 1 base removed from V and 0 bases from J, the gap between germline ends came to 15 bases. Looked up from germline, CDR1 is MGHRA and CDR2 is YSYEKL. The CDR3 is made up of 17 amino acids. Written as DNA, the CDR3 is TGCGCCAGCAGCCAAGTCGGCACAGCTATGATGAACACTGAAGCTTTCTTT. Its translation: CASSQVGTAMMNTEAFF.

The CDR3 bases are TGTGCCAGCAAAGTTACAGATACGCAGTATTTT. Encoded protein: CASKVTDTQYF. The V call is TRBV2, the J call TRBJ2-3; no definite D call. This CDR3 region has 11 residues. V lost 7 bases, J lost 3 bases, and 5 bases lay in between. Germline loops: CDR1 SNHLY, CDR2 FYNNEI.

This clone is deemed medium-sized. The J gene is TRBJ1-5, the V gene TRBV30, with no clear D. The CDR3 runs to 13 residues. V gave up 2 bases and J gave up 5 bases, with 10 bases separating them. The germline V gene has CDR1 GTSNPN and CDR2 SVGIG (reference sequence). CDR3 DNA: TGTGCCTGGAGTATACGGGAGGATCAGCCCCAGCATTTT. Translated: CAWSIREDQPQHF. The whole variable domain, filled in from reference TRBV30 and TRBJ1-5, reads SQTIHQWPATLVQPVGSPLSLECTVEGTSNPNLYWYRQAAGRGLQLLFYSVGIGQISSEVPQNLSASRPQDRQFILSSKKLLLSDSGFYLCAWSIREDQPQHFGDGTRLSIL.

The chain couples TRBV2 to TRBJ1-1; D unclear. The CDR3 runs 15 residues. CDR1 is SNHLY, CDR2 FYNNEI, per germline. Deletions cut 2 bases from V and 5 bases from J, with 15 bases between. In DNA form, the CDR3 reads TGTGCCAGCAGTGAATGGGAGGGAGTGGTGACTGAAGCTTTCTTT. Amino acids: CASSEWEGVVTEAFF.